Following are 17 T cell receptor beta chains from one sample sequenced in a study of response to subunit inactivated influenza vaccine. TCRdb analysed the RT-PCR reads with MiXCR anew, one entry per CDR3 protein. The sample has 500,000 to 550,000 distinct CDR3 sequences, roughly 25% seen once. The same sample was also studied in work on T cells expressing NK-cell markers. In that study: In generating TCR beta cDNA, 5'RACE template switching with UMIs was used.

This material consisted of CD4+ T cells sorted from PBMCs, taken roughly 12 days after vaccination. These receptors originate from a man aged 50 to 59 who received an inactivated influenza vaccine.

This clonotype was counted between two and nine times. This chain connects TRBV20-1 to TRBJ1-1; a possible D gene is TRBD1 (6 bases). Germline V lookup: CDR1 DFQATT, CDR2 SNEGSKA (reference sequence). The CDR3 is 12 residues long. V lost 3 bases to trimming and J lost 4 bases, with 9 bases between them. The CDR3 DNA reads TGCAGTGCTAGGGACAGACCCACTGAAGCTTTCTTT. Its protein is CSARDRPTEAFF.

This clonotype was recorded a few times. The chain employs TRBV12-3 or TRBV12-4 and TRBJ1-1; a possible D gene is TRBD1 (5 bases). The CDR3 consists of 13 residues. The V end was cut by 2 bases, the J end by 10 bases, with 14 bases between. The CDR3 DNA reads as TGTGCCAGCAGTTTACGGGGTGGGGGGGGAGCTTTCTTT. It translates to CASSLRGGGGAFF.

This chain links TRBV18 with TRBJ2-2; D is undetermined. Germline CDR1 reads KGHSH; CDR2 reads LQKENI. Deletions cut 6 bases from V and 0 bases from J, with 14 bases between. The CDR3 length is 16 residues. Written as DNA, the CDR3 is TGTGCCAGCTCCGCCGTAGGAGCCGCGAACACCGGGGAGCTGTTTTTT. It is translated as CASSAVGAANTGELFF.

The chain links TRBV29-1 to TRBJ2-7; D is possibly TRBD1 (6 bases). V lost 0 bases to trimming and J lost 5 bases, with 14 bases between them. The CDR3 is 14 residues long. Germline values: CDR1 SQVTM, CDR2 ANQGSEA. The chain's CDR3 is CSVEDLPGVHEQYF. The DNA of the CDR3 is TGCAGCGTTGAAGATCTTCCAGGGGTCCACGAGCAGTACTTC.

This clonotype was seen at least ten times. The genes are TRBV7-3 and TRBJ2-1; no firm D call. The germline V gene encodes CDR1 SGHTA and CDR2 FQGTGA. This CDR3 region has 12 residues. The V gene lost 3 bases and the J gene lost 5 bases, with 5 bases spanning the gap. CDR3 sequence: CASSFLNNEQFF. The CDR3 DNA reads TGTGCCAGCAGCTTCCTTAACAATGAGCAGTTCTTC.

The V and J genes are TRBV15 and TRBJ2-3, with TRBD2 matching 10 bases. Germline CDR1 and CDR2: LNHNV and YYDKDF (reference sequence). The CDR3 is 16 residues long. The V gene end was trimmed by 7 bases and the J gene end by 0 bases; junction bases not matched to a gene: 7. The CDR3 loop reads CATTSGSTSSTDTQYF. The CDR3 nucleotides read TGTGCCACCACTAGCGGGAGCACCAGTAGCACAGATACGCAGTATTTT.

This clonotype appeared a few times. The chain carries TRBV5-1 and TRBJ2-2; tentatively, D is TRBD1 (6 bases). Germline CDR1 and CDR2: SGHRS and YFSETQ. This CDR3 has 15 amino acids. V was shortened by 4 bases and J by 0 bases, with 10 bases between the two germline ends. The CDR3 nucleotides read TGCGCCAGCAGCCGGACAGACTCGAACACCGGGGAGCTGTTTTTT. Protein sequence: CASSRTDSNTGELFF.

The chain links TRBV5-5 to TRBJ2-5; D may correspond to TRBD1 or TRBD2 (5 bases each). The CDR3 length is 17 residues. The germline V and J ends were trimmed by 3 bases and 5 bases, with 23 bases remaining between them. Looked up from germline, CDR1 is SGHKS and CDR2 is YYEKEE (reference sequence). CDR3 DNA sequence: TGTGCCAGCAGCTCCCTCGCCCGGGGCACTAGGGAGGAGACCCAGTACTTC. Translation gives CASSSLARGTREETQYF.

This chain joins TRBV7-8 and TRBJ2-1, with 7 bases matching TRBD2. CDR3 length: 13 amino acids. The trim removed 3 bases at V and 9 bases at J, leaving 5 bases unmatched. The germline CDR1 and CDR2 sequences are SGHVS and FQNEAQ. CDR3 amino acids: CASSFLSGVEQFF. For the CDR3, the DNA is TGTGCCAGCAGCTTTTTGAGCGGGGTTGAGCAGTTCTTC.

This clonotype appeared a few times. This chain connects TRBV7-2 to TRBJ1-2; D is unresolved. The CDR3 length is 13 residues. Trimming left V 3 bases short and J 0 bases short, with 5 bases between. CDR1 and CDR2 from the germline V gene are SGHTA and FQGNSA. The CDR3 sequence is CASSLYANYGYTF. CDR3 in DNA: TGTGCCAGCAGCTTGTATGCTAACTATGGCTACACCTTC.

The V and J genes are TRBV12-3 or TRBV12-4 and TRBJ1-1; D is ambiguous. CDR3 length: 14 amino acids. Trimming shortened V by 11 bases and J by 4 bases, and 20 bases separated the two germline ends. The CDR3 here is CASPGYPVGTEAFF. The DNA of the CDR3 is TGTGCCTCGCCCGGGTATCCTGTGGGCACTGAAGCTTTCTTT.

The count of this clonotype is one. The chain links TRBV4-2 to TRBJ2-5; D might be TRBD2 (6 bases). The length of the CDR3 is 15 residues. Per the germline V gene, CDR1 is LGHNA and CDR2 is YNFKEQ. The ends were cut back, 1 base at V and 5 bases at J, with 14 bases in the middle. CDR3 sequence: CASSQAQAGMETQYF. CDR3 nucleotide sequence: TGTGCCAGCAGCCAAGCTCAGGCGGGGATGGAGACCCAGTACTTC.

This chain connects TRBV20-1 to TRBJ2-1; TRBD2 agrees at 10 bases. This CDR3 is 17 amino acids long. V lost 1 base to trimming and J lost 4 bases; unmatched junction nucleotides: 10. Looked up from germline, CDR1 is DFQATT and CDR2 is SNEGSKA (reference sequence). This CDR3 is CSARGLAGAPGYNEQFF. CDR3 in DNA: TGCAGTGCTAGAGGTCTAGCGGGGGCCCCGGGGTACAATGAGCAGTTCTTC.

The J gene is TRBJ1-2, the V gene TRBV15, with 8 bases identical to TRBD1. Germline V gives CDR1 LNHNV, CDR2 YYDKDF (reference sequence). V trimming: 0 bases; J trimming: 6 bases; junction bases outside the gene matches: 6. The CDR3 is 15 residues long. CDR3 sequence: CATSREPTGANGYTF. CDR3 coding DNA: TGTGCCACCAGCAGAGAGCCGACAGGGGCGAATGGCTACACCTTC.

This rearrangement joins TRBV5-1 to TRBJ2-1; D ambiguous. V lost 5 bases to trimming and J lost 3 bases, with 18 bases between them. Germline assignment: CDR1 SGHRS and CDR2 YFSETQ. CDR3 length: 16 amino acids. The CDR3 coding sequence is TGCGCCAGCAGACCTCTTGTGACGGATAGCTACAATGAGCAGTTCTTC. The encoded protein is CASRPLVTDSYNEQFF.

This clonotype was picked up many times. This chain links TRBV20-1 with TRBJ1-4; 10 nucleotides match TRBD1. CDR1 DFQATT and CDR2 SNEGSKA come from the germline V gene (reference sequence). This CDR3 contains 14 residues. V lost 6 bases and J lost 7; bases outside the gene matches: 8. This chain's CDR3 is CSASSGTGAEKLFF. Here the CDR3 DNA reads TGCAGTGCGTCTTCCGGGACAGGGGCTGAAAAACTGTTTTTT.

In its sample, this clonotype was seen many times. V and J are TRBV4-3 and TRBJ1-2; possibly TRBD1 for D (6 bases). CDR1 and CDR2 (germline): LGHNA, YSLEER. Between the trimmed V and J ends, which lost 1 base and 1 base, there was a span of 10 bases. This CDR3 contains 15 residues. The CDR3 DNA reads as TGCGCCAGCAGCCAAGTGGCAGGGGTTAACTATGGCTACACCTTC. Translation: CASSQVAGVNYGYTF.